Reported below is one TCR beta chain. Germline values: CDR1 SGHRS, CDR2 YFSETQ. This CDR3 contains 17 residues. V lost 4 bases, J lost 0 bases, and 3 bases stayed unmatched. The sample belongs to a study of OX40 agonist ivuxolimab in advanced cancers. Whole-study context: A mean age of roughly 66 years, range about 20 to 79, was recorded, and roughly 80% were male.

This table comes from immunoSEQ multiplex PCR, and its TCRdb copy is limited to in-frame clones, with some not included. The sample has tens of thousands of clones; about 89% are singletons. This chain connects TRBV5-1 to TRBJ2-3, with 15 positions matching TRBD2. This receptor was identified in an adult with an advanced solid tumor such as melanoma, head and neck, liver or kidney cancer. This specimen consisted of CD4+ or CD8+ T cells sorted from blood, obtained in a trial of the OX40 agonist ivuxolimab. CDR3 nucleotides: TGCGCCAGCAGCAGGACTAGCGGGGGGGCGAGCACAGATACGCAGTATTTT. As protein: CASSRTSGGASTDTQYF.